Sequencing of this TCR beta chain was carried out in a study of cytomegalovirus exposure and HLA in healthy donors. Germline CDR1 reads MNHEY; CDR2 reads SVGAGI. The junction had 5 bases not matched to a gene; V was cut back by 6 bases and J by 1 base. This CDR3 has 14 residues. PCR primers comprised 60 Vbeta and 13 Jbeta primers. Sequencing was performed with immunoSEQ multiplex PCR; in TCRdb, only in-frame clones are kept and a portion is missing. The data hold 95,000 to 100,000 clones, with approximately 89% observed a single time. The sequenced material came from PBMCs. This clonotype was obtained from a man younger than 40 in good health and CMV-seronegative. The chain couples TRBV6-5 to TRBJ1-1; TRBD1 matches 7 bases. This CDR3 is CASRPGQTNTEAFF. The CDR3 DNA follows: TGTGCCAGCAGGCCGGGACAGACGAACACTGAAGCTTTCTTT.